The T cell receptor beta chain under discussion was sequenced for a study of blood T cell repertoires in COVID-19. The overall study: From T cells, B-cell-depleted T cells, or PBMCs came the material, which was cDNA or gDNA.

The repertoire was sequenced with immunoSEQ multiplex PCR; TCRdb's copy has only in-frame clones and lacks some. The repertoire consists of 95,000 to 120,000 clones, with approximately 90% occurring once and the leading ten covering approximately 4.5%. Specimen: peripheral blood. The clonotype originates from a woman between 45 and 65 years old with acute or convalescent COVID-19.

The CDR3 DNA is TGTGCCAGCAGCGCGAGACAGGGACCAGAGCCCCAGCATTTT. This encodes CASSARQGPEPQHF. The chain couples TRBV9 to TRBJ1-5; 7 nucleotides agree with TRBD1. Germline-derived CDR1 and CDR2 are SGDLS and YYNGEE. The J segment lost 8 bases and the V segment lost 3 bases, leaving 8 bases of the junction unmatched. The CDR3 length is 14 residues.